These 17 T cell receptor beta chains originate from one sample sequenced in a study of cytomegalovirus exposure and HLA in healthy donors. With 60 Vbeta and 13 Jbeta primers, the PCR was carried out. The data were produced by immunoSEQ multiplex PCR, yet TCRdb's version contains in-frame clones alone and is incomplete. The table lists around 130,000 clones, about 80% of them singletons. Sequenced material: PBMCs. The receptors here all came from a human donor in good health.

The V gene is TRBV2, the J gene TRBJ2-5, with TRBD2 as a possible D gene (5 bases). V was pared by 6 bases and J by 2 bases, with 22 bases between. This CDR3 has 17 residues. Germline assignment: CDR1 SNHLY and CDR2 FYNNEI. The CDR3 coding sequence is TGTGCCAGCAGACCTGGTGGACCCGGGGTACAGCAAGAGACCCAGTACTTC. Amino acid sequence: CASRPGGPGVQQETQYF. Full variable domain (remainder filled in from reference TRBV2 and TRBJ2-5): EPEVTQTPSHQVTQMGQEVILRCVPISNHLYFYWYRQILGQKVEFLVSFYNNEISEKSEIFDDQFSVERPDGSNFTLKIRSTKLEDSAMYFCASRPGGPGVQQETQYFGPGTRLLVL.

The chain recombines TRBV5-1 with TRBJ1-4; D perhaps matches TRBD1 (5 bases). The germline V gene has CDR1 SGHRS and CDR2 YFSETQ. This CDR3 has 14 amino acids. The V gene lost 1 base and the J gene lost 7 bases, with 11 bases spanning the gap. CDR3 in amino acids: CASSLSGGGEKLFF. The CDR3, as DNA: TGCGCCAGCAGCTTGTCGGGCGGGGGTGAAAAACTGTTTTTT.

The V and J genes are TRBV11-2 and TRBJ1-4; the D gene is possibly TRBD1 (5 bases). CDR3 size: 15 residues. Germline CDR1 is SGHAT and CDR2 is FQNNGV. V lost 1 base to trimming and J lost 8 bases, with 14 bases between them. The CDR3 is CASSLVGGTGEKLFF. Written as DNA, the CDR3 is TGTGCCAGCAGCTTAGTGGGCGGGACTGGCGAAAAACTGTTTTTT.

The V and J genes are TRBV19 and TRBJ2-7, with 7 bases aligning to TRBD1. Per the germline V gene, CDR1 is LNHDA and CDR2 is SQIVND (reference sequence). There are 13 residues in the CDR3. Trimming at V came to 6 bases and at J to 3 bases, leaving 5 bases not matched to a gene. The CDR3 DNA reads as TGTGCCAGTAGCCGGGGACAGATCTACGAGCAGTACTTC. Residues: CASSRGQIYEQYF.

This chain joins TRBV5-1 and TRBJ1-1; 12 bases map to TRBD1. The CDR3 is made up of 15 amino acids. CDR1 is SGHRS, CDR2 YFSETQ, per germline. V shed 4 bases and J 1 base; nucleotides not matched to a gene: 2. CDR3 DNA sequence: TGCGCCAGCAGCGCGGGACAGGGGGCGAACACTGAAGCTTTCTTT. It codes for CASSAGQGANTEAFF.

The chain links TRBV6-6 to TRBJ1-5; 7 bases fit TRBD1. CDR3 length equals 12 residues. Germline assignment: CDR1 MNHNY and CDR2 SVGAGI (reference sequence). Trimming took 5 bases from V and 5 from J; bases not matched to a gene: 0. The CDR3 DNA reads TGTGCCAGCAGTACAGGGGATCAGCCCCAGCATTTT. It is translated as CASSTGDQPQHF.

This clone turned up a few times. For the CDR3, the DNA is TGTGCCAGTATAAGTGCGTTAAGCTCCTACGAGCAGTACTTC. It specifies CASISALSSYEQYF. This chain joins TRBV6-6 and TRBJ2-7; D remains unclear. V lost 9 bases and J 0 bases, leaving 15 bases between the germline ends. The CDR3 has 14 residues. Germline CDR1 is MNHNY and CDR2 is SVGAGI (reference sequence).

This sequence joins TRBV10-2 and TRBJ1-2, with 8 bases lining up with TRBD1. Per germline, CDR1 WSHSY and CDR2 SAAADI. The CDR3 runs to 14 residues. The ends lost 3 bases at V and 4 bases at J; junction bases unmatched: 4. CDR3 DNA sequence: TGCGCCAGCAGTGATTCGGACAGGGTCTATGGCTACACCTTC. Amino acids: CASSDSDRVYGYTF.

The chain is built from TRBV19 and TRBJ1-2; 12 bases are shared with TRBD1. Germline assignment: CDR1 LNHDA and CDR2 SQIVND (reference sequence). The CDR3 runs 14 residues. V was clipped by 7 bases and J by 7 bases; unmatched bases: 7. The CDR3 region is CASTPGTGGPGYTF. CDR3 DNA: TGTGCCAGTACCCCCGGGACAGGGGGCCCTGGCTACACCTTC.

The chain combines TRBV7-9 with TRBJ1-2; 10 nucleotides line up with TRBD1. The V and J ends lost 4 bases and 5 bases, in that order; junction bases with no gene match: 7. Looked up from germline, CDR1 is SEHNR and CDR2 is FQNEAQ (reference sequence). The CDR3 sequence is 15 residues long. CDR3 in DNA: TGTGCCAGCAGCTACGGGGACAGGGGAACTTATGGCTACACCTTC. Translating it yields CASSYGDRGTYGYTF.

This clone was counted a single time. The chain joins TRBV5-1 to TRBJ2-2; the match to TRBD2 covers 8 bases. This CDR3 is 13 amino acids long. Trimming took 7 bases from V and 6 from J; bases not matched to a gene: 5. CDR1 is SGHRS and CDR2 is YFSETQ in the germline V gene. CDR3 nucleotide sequence: TGCGCCAGCTCACCCGGGGGGGCCGGGGAGCTGTTTTTT. Translating it yields CASSPGGAGELFF.

This chain connects TRBV11-2 to TRBJ1-3, with a weak D call TRBD1 (6 bases). V was clipped by 4 bases and J by 4 bases, with 17 bases between them. The length of the CDR3 is 16 residues. CDR1 SGHAT and CDR2 FQNNGV come from the germline V gene. Written as DNA, the CDR3 is TGTGCCAGCAGCTACTACTTCGCTGACAGGGGAAACACCATATATTTT. It codes for CASSYYFADRGNTIYF.

The V gene is TRBV19, the J gene TRBJ2-6, with TRBD1 matching over 12 bases. The CDR3 is 14 amino acids. CDR1 LNHDA and CDR2 SQIVND come from the germline V gene (reference sequence). Trimming took 8 bases from V and 8 from J; bases not matched to a gene: 4. CDR3 nucleotide sequence: TGTGCCAGTTCCGGGACAGGGGGCTCCAACGTCCTGACTTTC. Translated: CASSGTGGSNVLTF.

This clone was detected once. The V and J genes are TRBV4-2 and TRBJ2-5, with D hard to call. The J call may not be correct, given that the DNA end is closer to TRBJ2-7. The CDR3 is 14 amino acids. Germline V lookup: CDR1 LGHNA, CDR2 YNFKEQ. The CDR3 here is CASSQVGIDSEQYF. In nucleotides, the CDR3 is TGTGCCAGCAGCCAAGTAGGAATAGACTCCGAGCAGTACTTC.

In its sample, this clone was seen a few times. The chain carries TRBV6-1 and TRBJ1-5; D unclear. The CDR3 consists of 19 residues. Per the germline V gene, CDR1 is MNHNS and CDR2 is SASEGT. V was clipped by 4 bases and J by 0 bases, with 22 bases between them. CDR3 loop: CASSARSNLLGDSNQPQHF. The CDR3 DNA follows: TGTGCCAGCAGTGCGCGGAGCAACCTCCTCGGTGATAGCAATCAGCCCCAGCATTTT.

CDR3 sequence: CAMGQANTGELFF. CDR3 nucleotide sequence: TGTGCCATGGGACAGGCGAACACCGGGGAGCTGTTTTTT. The chain joins TRBV28 to TRBJ2-2; 8 nucleotides align to TRBD1. Per the germline V gene, CDR1 is MDHEN and CDR2 is SYDVKM. The CDR3 has 13 amino acids. The trim removed 10 bases at V and 0 bases at J, leaving 1 base unmatched.

This sequence joins TRBV19 and TRBJ2-5, with D possibly being TRBD2 (6 bases). Germline V gives CDR1 LNHDA, CDR2 SQIVND (reference sequence). V lost 4 bases, J lost 5 bases, and 17 bases lay in between. This CDR3 has 15 residues. The CDR3 bases are TGTGCCAGTAGTAAAGTCGTTCGTGGGGGGGAGACCCAGTACTTC. Amino acid sequence: CASSKVVRGGETQYF. The full variable domain, completed using reference TRBV19 and TRBJ2-5, is DGGITQSPKYLFRKEGQNVTLSCEQNLNHDAMYWYRQDPGQGLRLIYYSQIVNDFQKGDIAEGYSVSREKKESFPLTVTSAQKNPTAFYLCASSKVVRGGETQYFGPGTRLLVL.